This TCR beta chain came from a study of blood T cell repertoires in COVID-19. Study-wide context: Samples of COVID-19 (acute and convalescent) were obtained from the United States, Italy and Spain.

With 8 bases removed from V and 12 bases from J, the gap between germline ends came to 13 bases. The CDR3 is 11 residues long. Germline V gene data show CDR1 as MNHEY and CDR2 as SVGAGI. In the authors' workflow: Amplification of reference gene primers provided the estimated nucleated cell counts. Assay: immunoSEQ multiplex PCR; the TCRdb copy retains only in-frame clones and omits some. V and J calls and clone size are copied from that table; D and trimming were computed from the DNA. The sample contains about 150,000 clones, roughly 84% of which appear only once. The TCR originated in a woman aged 50 to 60 with acute or convalescent COVID-19. The chain carries TRBV6-5 and TRBJ1-4, with D perhaps matching TRBD1 (6 bases). The specimen was peripheral blood. For the CDR3, the DNA is TGTGCCAGCCTTGAGGGGGGGCAACTGTTTTTT. Translation gives CASLEGGQLFF.